This TCR beta chain was recovered during a study of T cells in Graves' hyperthyroidism and ophthalmopathy. Overall study results and limits: Blood samples included most of the expanded thyroid clonotypes exceeding 0.001.

From RNA transcripts, TCR beta CDR3 regions were amplified. In the first-round RT-PCR of the TCR CDR3, the HTBI primer set was used. TCRdb re-called the multiplex PCR reads with MiXCR, one entry per CDR3 protein. The table includes roughly 420,000 distinct CDR3 sequences, 15% to 18% detected once. Germline V gives CDR1 ENHRY, CDR2 SYGVKD. Trimming shortened V by 5 bases and J by 5 bases, and 10 bases separated the two germline ends. The CDR3 length is 13 residues. Exclusion of a patient resulted from uncontrolled infection, other autoimmune disease, pregnancy or lactation. The study based diagnoses on clinical symptoms, serum thyroxine and TRAb, thyroid ultrasound and orbital computed tomography. This clonotype showed up many times. Its antigen is currently unknown.

The chain carries TRBV10-3 and TRBJ1-5; possibly TRBD1 for D (5 bases). The receptor comes from a woman aged 18-29 years with Graves' hyperthyroidism. Sequencing was performed on blood. The CDR3 is CAISRQYDQPQHF. The CDR3 coding sequence is TGTGCCATCAGTAGACAGTACGATCAGCCCCAGCATTTT.